The subject of this entry is one T cell receptor (beta chain). The authors reverse transcribed 0.5 to 1 ug RNA with random hexamers. TCRdb passed the immunoSEQ multiplex PCR reads through MiXCR, listing each CDR3 protein once. Of over 100,000 distinct CDR3 sequences in the sample, 85% to 95% were seen once. Deletions cut 6 bases from V and 1 base from J, with 6 bases between. This CDR3 spans 12 amino acids. Germline V gene data show CDR1 as SGHTA and CDR2 as FQGNSA. The sample is drawn from a study of CD8 T cells in Susac syndrome. The J gene is TRBJ1-1, the V gene TRBV7-2; D unresolved. This receptor was taken from a human donor in good health. Sequencing used CD4+ T cells from PBMCs. This CDR3 reads CASSWENTEAFF. In DNA form, the CDR3 reads TGTGCCAGCAGTTGGGAGAACACTGAAGCTTTCTTT.